What follows are 5 T cell receptor beta chains derived from one specimen sequenced in a study of blood T cell repertoires in COVID-19. Profiled with immunoSEQ multiplex PCR; TCRdb holds only in-frame clones, not every one. This table has some 360,000 clones, 85% to 90% appearing once. Material for sequencing was PBMCs or T cells enriched from blood (not recorded which). These receptor sequences come from a woman aged 25 to 39 who had been exposed to COVID-19.

Comments on this clone: Other DNA sequences of this sample code for an identical CDR3. The genes are TRBV27 and TRBJ2-7, with 7 bases aligning to TRBD1. This CDR3 is 12 amino acids long. Looked up from germline, CDR1 is MNHEY and CDR2 is SMNVEV (reference sequence). V lost 3 bases and J lost 7; bases outside the gene matches: 3. DNA of the CDR3: TGTGCCAGCAGTTTTACCAGGGGGGAGCAGTACTTC. This translates into CASSFTRGEQYF.

The V and J genes are TRBV14 and TRBJ2-2; D unresolved. The CDR3 sequence is 13 residues long. Germline V CDR1 and CDR2: SGHDN, FVKESK. Deletions cut 0 bases from V and 7 bases from J, with 6 bases between. This chain's CDR3 is CASSQDLVGELFF. CDR3 in DNA: TGTGCCAGCAGCCAAGATCTAGTCGGGGAGCTGTTTTTT.

The chain carries TRBV28 and TRBJ2-7; weak D call: TRBD1 (6 bases). From germline, CDR1 is MDHEN and CDR2 SYDVKM. The CDR3 has 14 residues. V lost 5 bases and J 0 bases, leaving 11 bases between the germline ends. The CDR3 protein is CASSNRQASYEQYF. The CDR3 coding sequence is TGTGCCAGCAGTAACAGACAGGCCTCCTACGAGCAGTACTTC. The full variable domain, rest sourced from reference TRBV28 and TRBJ2-7, is DVKVTQSSRYLVKRTGEKVFLECVQDMDHENMFWYRQDPGLGLRLIYFSYDVKMKEKGDIPEGYSVSREKKERFSLILESASTNQTSMYLCASSNRQASYEQYFGPGTRLTVT.

This clone is a singleton in its sample. The chain employs TRBV6-1 and TRBJ1-5; possibly TRBD1 for D (5 bases). This CDR3 is 19 amino acids long. V was trimmed by 0 bases and J by 0 bases, leaving 18 bases between them. CDR1 is MNHNS and CDR2 is SASEGT in the germline V gene. CDR3 residues: CASSEAPGRGFYSNQPQHF. The DNA for the CDR3 is TGTGCCAGCAGTGAAGCCCCGGGGAGGGGATTTTATAGCAATCAGCCCCAGCATTTT.

The chain recombines TRBV18 with TRBJ2-2; TRBD2 matches 7 bases. V shed 4 bases and J 2 bases; nucleotides not matched to a gene: 10. The CDR3 is 17 amino acids. Germline CDR1 KGHSH, CDR2 LQKENI. Here the CDR3 DNA reads TGTGCCAGCTCACTCCGGGCGGCGGGAGAAAACACCGGGGAGCTGTTTTTT. Protein sequence: CASSLRAAGENTGELFF.